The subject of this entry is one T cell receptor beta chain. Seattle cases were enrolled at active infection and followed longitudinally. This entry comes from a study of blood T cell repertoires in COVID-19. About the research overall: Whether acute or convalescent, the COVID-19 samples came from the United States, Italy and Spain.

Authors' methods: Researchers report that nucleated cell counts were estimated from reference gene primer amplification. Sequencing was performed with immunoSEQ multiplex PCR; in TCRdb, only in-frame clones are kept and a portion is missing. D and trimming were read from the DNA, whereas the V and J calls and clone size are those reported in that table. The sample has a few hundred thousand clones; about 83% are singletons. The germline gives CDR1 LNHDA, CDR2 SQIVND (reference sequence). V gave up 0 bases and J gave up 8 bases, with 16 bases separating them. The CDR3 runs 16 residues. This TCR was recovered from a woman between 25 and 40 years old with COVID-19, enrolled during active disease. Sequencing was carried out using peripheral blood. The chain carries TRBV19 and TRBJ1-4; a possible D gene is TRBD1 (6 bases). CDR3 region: CASSIDPRGNLEKLFF. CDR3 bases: TGTGCCAGTAGTATAGATCCGAGGGGGAATTTGGAAAAACTGTTTTTT.